Sequencing of this TCR beta chain was carried out in a study of Ad26.COV2.S vaccination and SARS-CoV-2 variants. The treatment: 19 received Ad26.COV2.S at low or high dose, single or two shots; about 5 received placebo; per-sample allocation not given. Vaccine and placebo recipients were sampled on day 63 after the first injection. Libraries were prepared by immunoSEQ multiplex PCR; TCRdb keeps only in-frame clonotypes and omits some of them. The sample holds 200,000 to 250,000 clones; approximately 88% are singletons and the top ten take over 8.5%. This clone has only one observation. The same CDR3 arises from other DNA sequences in this sample as well. The CDR3 is made up of 11 amino acids. Germline values: CDR1 WSHSY, CDR2 SAAADI. V lost 3 bases and J lost 4, with 4 bases in between.

Sequencing was performed on peripheral blood, taken in a trial of Ad26.COV2.S vaccine versus placebo. The rearrangement joins TRBV10-2 to TRBJ2-7, with unresolved D. This sequence originates from a person aged 18-60 years who received the Ad26.COV2.S COVID-19 vaccine or a placebo. The CDR3 loop reads CASSERYEQYF. The CDR3 DNA reads as TGCGCCAGCAGTGAAAGGTACGAGCAGTACTTC.